This TCR beta chain was identified in a study of early T cells in non-severe SARS-CoV-2 infection. TCRdb ran MiXCR on the 5' RACE reads and lists one entry per CDR3 protein. The sample has some 55,000 distinct CDR3 sequences; roughly 13% are singletons. This clonotype has ten or more counts. CDR1 is SEHNR and CDR2 is FQNEAQ in the germline V gene (reference sequence). The CDR3 sequence is 15 residues long. V was pared by 0 bases and J by 6 bases, with 2 bases of the junction left unmatched. The sequenced material came from whole blood. This chain links TRBV7-9 with TRBJ1-2; the match to TRBD1 covers 12 bases. The TCR was taken from an adult who was a healthcare worker with PCR-confirmed SARS-CoV-2 infection or an uninfected control (not recorded which). In nucleotides, the CDR3 is TGTGCCAGCAGCTTAGCAGGGACAGGGGGCGATGGCTACACCTTC. Its protein product is CASSLAGTGGDGYTF.